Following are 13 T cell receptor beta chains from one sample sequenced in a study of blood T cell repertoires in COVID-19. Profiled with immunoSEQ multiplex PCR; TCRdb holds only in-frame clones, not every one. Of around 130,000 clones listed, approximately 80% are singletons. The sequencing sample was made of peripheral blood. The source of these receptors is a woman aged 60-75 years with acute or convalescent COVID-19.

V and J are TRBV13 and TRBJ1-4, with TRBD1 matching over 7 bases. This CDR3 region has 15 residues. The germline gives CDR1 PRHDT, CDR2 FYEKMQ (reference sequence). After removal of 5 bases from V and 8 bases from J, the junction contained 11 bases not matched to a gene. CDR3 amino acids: CASSPRQGGGEKLFF. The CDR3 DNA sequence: TGTGCCAGCAGCCCCCGACAGGGCGGAGGGGAAAAACTGTTTTTT.

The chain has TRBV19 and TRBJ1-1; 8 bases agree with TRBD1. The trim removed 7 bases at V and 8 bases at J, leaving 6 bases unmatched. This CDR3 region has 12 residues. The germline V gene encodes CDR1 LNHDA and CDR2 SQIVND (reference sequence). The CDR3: CASTVRGREAFF. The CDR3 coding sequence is TGTGCCAGTACCGTCAGGGGGCGAGAAGCTTTCTTT.

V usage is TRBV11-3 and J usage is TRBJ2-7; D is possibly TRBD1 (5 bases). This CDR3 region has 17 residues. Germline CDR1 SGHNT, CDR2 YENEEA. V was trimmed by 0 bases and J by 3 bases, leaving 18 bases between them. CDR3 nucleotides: TGTGCCAGCAGCTTAGAGCTAGGGGTCAAAATAATCTACGAGCAGTACGTC. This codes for CASSLELGVKIIYEQYV.

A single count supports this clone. This chain's CDR3 is CASSLEGTGAKGQPQHF. The CDR3 nucleotides are TGTGCCAGCAGCTTAGAAGGGACAGGGGCGAAAGGTCAGCCCCAGCATTTT. V is TRBV7-8 and J is TRBJ1-5; the match to TRBD1 covers 10 bases. The CDR3 covers 17 residues. In germline, CDR1 is SGHVS, CDR2 FQNEAQ. The V gene end was trimmed by 1 base and the J gene end by 6 bases; junction bases not matched to a gene: 9.

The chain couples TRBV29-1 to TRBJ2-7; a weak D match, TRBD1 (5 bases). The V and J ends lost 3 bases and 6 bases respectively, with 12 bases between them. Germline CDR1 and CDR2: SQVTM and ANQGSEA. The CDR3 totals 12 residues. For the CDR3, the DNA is TGCAGCGTTGATACACAGGAGTTCGAGCAGTACTTC. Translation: CSVDTQEFEQYF.

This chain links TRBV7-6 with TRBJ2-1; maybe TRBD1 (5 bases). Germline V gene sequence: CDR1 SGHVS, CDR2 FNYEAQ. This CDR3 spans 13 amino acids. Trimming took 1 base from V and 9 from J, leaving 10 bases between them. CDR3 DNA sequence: TGTGCCAGCAGCTTAGAAGGGGATGGTGAGCAGTTCTTC. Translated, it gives CASSLEGDGEQFF.

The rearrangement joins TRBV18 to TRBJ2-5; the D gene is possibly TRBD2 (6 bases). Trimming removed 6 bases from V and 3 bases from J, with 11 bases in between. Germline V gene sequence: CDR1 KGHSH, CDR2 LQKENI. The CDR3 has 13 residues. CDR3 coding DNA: TGTGCCAGCTCGACGGGAGATAAAGAGACCCAGTACTTC. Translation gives CASSTGDKETQYF.

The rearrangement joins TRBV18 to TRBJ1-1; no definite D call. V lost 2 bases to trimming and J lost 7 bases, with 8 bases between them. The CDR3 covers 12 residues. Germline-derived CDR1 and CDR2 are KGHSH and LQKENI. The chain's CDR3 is CASSPGRVEAFF. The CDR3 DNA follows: TGTGCCAGCTCACCAGGGCGGGTTGAAGCTTTCTTT.

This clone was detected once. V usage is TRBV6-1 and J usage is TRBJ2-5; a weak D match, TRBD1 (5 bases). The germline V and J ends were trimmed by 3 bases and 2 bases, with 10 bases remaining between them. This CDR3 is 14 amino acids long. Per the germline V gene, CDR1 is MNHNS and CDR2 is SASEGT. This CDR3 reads CASSEVGRQETQYF. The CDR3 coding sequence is TGTGCCAGCAGTGAGGTGGGGCGGCAAGAGACCCAGTACTTC.

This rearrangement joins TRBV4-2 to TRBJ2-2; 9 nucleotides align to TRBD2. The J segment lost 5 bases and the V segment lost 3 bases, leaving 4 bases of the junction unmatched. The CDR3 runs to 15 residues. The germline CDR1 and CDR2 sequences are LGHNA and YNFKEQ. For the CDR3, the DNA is TGTGCCAGCAGCCAGGGACTAGCATGGACCGGGGAGCTGTTTTTT. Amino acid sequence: CASSQGLAWTGELFF.

The CDR3 is CASSPGTWAEGQETQYF. The CDR3 DNA follows: TGTGCCAGCAGCCCAGGAACTTGGGCCGAGGGCCAAGAGACCCAGTACTTC. The chain uses TRBV11-2 and TRBJ2-5, with D perhaps TRBD2 (5 bases). Looked up from germline, CDR1 is SGHAT and CDR2 is FQNNGV. The V end lost 5 bases, the J end lost 1 base, and 20 bases lay between the germline ends. The CDR3 totals 17 residues.

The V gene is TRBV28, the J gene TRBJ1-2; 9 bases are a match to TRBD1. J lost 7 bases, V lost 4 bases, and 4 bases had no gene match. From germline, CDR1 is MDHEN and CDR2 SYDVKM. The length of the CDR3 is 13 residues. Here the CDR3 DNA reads TGTGCCAGCAGTTGGGACAGGGCAACTGGCTACACCTTC. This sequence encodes CASSWDRATGYTF.

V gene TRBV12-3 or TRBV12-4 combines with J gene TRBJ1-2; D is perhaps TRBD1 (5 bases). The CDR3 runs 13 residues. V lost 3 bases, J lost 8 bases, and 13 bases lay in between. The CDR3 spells CASSLFPGWGYTF. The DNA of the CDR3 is TGTGCCAGCAGTTTGTTCCCAGGGTGGGGCTACACCTTC.